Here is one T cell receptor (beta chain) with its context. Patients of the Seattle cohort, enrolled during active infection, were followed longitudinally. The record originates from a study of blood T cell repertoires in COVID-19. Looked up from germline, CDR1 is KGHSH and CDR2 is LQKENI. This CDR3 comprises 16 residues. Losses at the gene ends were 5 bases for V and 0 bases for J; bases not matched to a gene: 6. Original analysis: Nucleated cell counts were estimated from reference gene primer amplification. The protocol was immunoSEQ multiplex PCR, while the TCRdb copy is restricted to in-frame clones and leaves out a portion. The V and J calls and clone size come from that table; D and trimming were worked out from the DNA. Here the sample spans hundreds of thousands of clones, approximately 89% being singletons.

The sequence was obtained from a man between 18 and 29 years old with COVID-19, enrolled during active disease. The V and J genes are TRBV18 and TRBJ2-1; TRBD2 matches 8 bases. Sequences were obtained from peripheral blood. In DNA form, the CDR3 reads TGTGCCAGCTCATCTCGGGAGGGTAGCTCCTACAATGAGCAGTTCTTC. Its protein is CASSSREGSSYNEQFF.